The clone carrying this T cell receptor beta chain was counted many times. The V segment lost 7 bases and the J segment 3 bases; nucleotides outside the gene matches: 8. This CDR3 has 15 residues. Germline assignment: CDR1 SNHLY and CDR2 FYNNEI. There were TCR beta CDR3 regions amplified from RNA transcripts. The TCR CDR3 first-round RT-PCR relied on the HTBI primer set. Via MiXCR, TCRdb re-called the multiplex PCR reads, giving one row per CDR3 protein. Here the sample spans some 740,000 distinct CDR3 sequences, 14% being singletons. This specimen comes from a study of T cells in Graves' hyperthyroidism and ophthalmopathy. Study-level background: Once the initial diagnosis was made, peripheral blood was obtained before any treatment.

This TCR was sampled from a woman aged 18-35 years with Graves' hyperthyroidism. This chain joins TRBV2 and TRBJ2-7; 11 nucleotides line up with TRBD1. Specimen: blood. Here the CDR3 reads CASTYSGTGGYEQYF. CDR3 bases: TGTGCCAGCACCTATTCCGGGACAGGGGGCTACGAGCAGTACTTC.